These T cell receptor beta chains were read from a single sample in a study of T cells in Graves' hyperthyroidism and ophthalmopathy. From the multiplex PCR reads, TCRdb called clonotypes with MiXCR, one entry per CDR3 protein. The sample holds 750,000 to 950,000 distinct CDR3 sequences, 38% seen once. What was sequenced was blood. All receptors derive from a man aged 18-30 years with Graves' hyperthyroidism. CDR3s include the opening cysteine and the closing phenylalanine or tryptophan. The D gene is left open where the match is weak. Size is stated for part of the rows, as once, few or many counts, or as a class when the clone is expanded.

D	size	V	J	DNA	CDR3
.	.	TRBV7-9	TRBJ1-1	TGTGCCAGCAGCCAACAACTGAACACTGAAGCTCTCTTT	CASSQQLNTEALF
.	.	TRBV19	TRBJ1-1	TGTGCCAGTAGTAGAGCCGGGACGAACACTGAAGCTTTCTTT	CASSRAGTNTEAFF
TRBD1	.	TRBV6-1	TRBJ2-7	TGTGCCAGCAGGGACAGGTCCGACTCTAAGCAGTACTTC	CASRDRSDSKQYF
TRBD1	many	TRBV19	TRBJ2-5	TGTGCCAGTAGTTGGGACAGTTGGGAGACCCAGTACTTC	CASSWDSWETQYF
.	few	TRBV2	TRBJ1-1	TGTGCCAGCAGGGTTATCACTGAAGCTTTCTTT	CASRVITEAFF
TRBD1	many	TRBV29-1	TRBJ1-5	TGCAGCGTGGGACAGGGAGATCAGCCCCAGCATTTT	CSVGQGDQPQHF
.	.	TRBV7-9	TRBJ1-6	TGTGCCAGCAGCCCAAACCGGGGTGGATCACCCCTCCACTTT	CASSPNRGGSPLHF
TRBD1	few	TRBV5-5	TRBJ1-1	TGTGCCAGCAGCTTGGGACAGGGGGTTGTCACTGAAGCTTTCTTT	CASSLGQGVVTEAFF
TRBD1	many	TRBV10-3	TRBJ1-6	TGTGCCATCAAACGCGGGACAGCATATAATTCACCCCTCCACTTT	CAIKRGTAYNSPLHF
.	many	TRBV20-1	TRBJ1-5	TGCAGTGCTATGGCGGATAGCAATCAGCCCCAGCATTTT	CSAMADSNQPQHF
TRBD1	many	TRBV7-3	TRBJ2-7	TGTGCCAGCAGCCCCCGACAGGGCGTGCAGTACTTC	CASSPRQGVQYF
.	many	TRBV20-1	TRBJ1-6	TGCAGTGCTAGACTTGGATTGGGGGAGATGAATTCACCCCTCCACTTT	CSARLGLGEMNSPLHF
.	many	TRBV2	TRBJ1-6	TGTGCCAGCAGTGAACGCAGGGTCTATAATTCACCCCTCCACTTT	CASSERRVYNSPLHF
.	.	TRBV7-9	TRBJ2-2	TGTGCCAGCAGCTACCTTGACAGCTTCACCGGGGAGCTGTTTTTT	CASSYLDSFTGELFF
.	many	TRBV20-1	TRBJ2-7	TGCAGTGCTAGTGTCCGGCACGCCTACGAGCAGTACTTC	CSASVRHAYEQYF
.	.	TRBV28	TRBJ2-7	TGTGCCAGCAGTTCGGACCTAGAATCCTACGAGCAGTACTTC	CASSSDLESYEQYF
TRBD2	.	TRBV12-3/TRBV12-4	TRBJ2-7	TGTGCCAGCACGAACTTAGCGGGAGGGTACGAGCAGTACTTC	CASTNLAGGYEQYF
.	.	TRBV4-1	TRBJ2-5	TGCGCCAGCAGCCAAGATCTCGCGGAAGAGACCCAGTACTTC	CASSQDLAEETQYF
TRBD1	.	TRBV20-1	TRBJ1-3	TGCAGTGCTAGGTCCGGGACAGCGAACCGTGGAAACACCATATATTTT	CSARSGTANRGNTIYF
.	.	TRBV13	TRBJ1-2	TGTGCCAGCAGCTTCGGTGGACCTATTTATGGCTACACCTTC	CASSFGGPIYGYTF
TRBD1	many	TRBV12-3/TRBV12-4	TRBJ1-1	TGTGCCACATCTCTTCGGGACAGGAACACTGAAGCTTTCTTT	CATSLRDRNTEAFF
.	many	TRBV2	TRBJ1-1	TGTGCCACCCCGCCGGAGGCAGCGGGGACTGAAGCTTTCTTT	CATPPEAAGTEAFF
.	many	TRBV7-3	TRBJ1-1	TGTGCCAGCAGCTTTAACGCAAACACTGAAGCTTTCTTT	CASSFNANTEAFF
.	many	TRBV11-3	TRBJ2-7	TGTGCCAGCAGCTTGGCTAGCGCATTCTACGAGCAGTACTTC	CASSLASAFYEQYF
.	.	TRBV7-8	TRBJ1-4	TGTGCCAGCAGCTCCATCATAGGGGAGGATGAAAAACTGTTTTTT	CASSSIIGEDEKLFF
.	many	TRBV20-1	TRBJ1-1	TGCAGTGTTCCGCTGGGAGGGCGAGGCGCTGAAGCTTTCTTT	CSVPLGGRGAEAFF
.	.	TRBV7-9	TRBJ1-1	TGTGCCAGCAGCACCTCCACAGGGTCGAACACTGAAGCTTTCTTT	CASSTSTGSNTEAFF
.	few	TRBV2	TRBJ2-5	TGTGCCAGCAGTGGGCGGCCCCAAGAGACCCAGTACTTC	CASSGRPQETQYF
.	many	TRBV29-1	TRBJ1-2	TGCAGCGTTGGCTCCACCTATGGCTACACCTTC	CSVGSTYGYTF
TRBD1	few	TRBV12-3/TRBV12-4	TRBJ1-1	TGTGCCAGCAGTCCCATCGAGGGACAGGGAACTGAAGCTTTCTTT	CASSPIEGQGTEAFF
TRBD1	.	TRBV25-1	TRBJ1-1	TGTGCCAGCAGTCCCCGGGACAGGGTCTCTGAAGCTTTCTTT	CASSPRDRVSEAFF
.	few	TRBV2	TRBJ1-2	TGTGCCAGCAGTGTGAAGGGCGGGTATGGCTACACCTTC	CASSVKGGYGYTF
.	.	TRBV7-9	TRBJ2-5	TGTGCCAGCAGCTTGGCGTCGACACAAGGGACCCAGTACTTC	CASSLASTQGTQYF